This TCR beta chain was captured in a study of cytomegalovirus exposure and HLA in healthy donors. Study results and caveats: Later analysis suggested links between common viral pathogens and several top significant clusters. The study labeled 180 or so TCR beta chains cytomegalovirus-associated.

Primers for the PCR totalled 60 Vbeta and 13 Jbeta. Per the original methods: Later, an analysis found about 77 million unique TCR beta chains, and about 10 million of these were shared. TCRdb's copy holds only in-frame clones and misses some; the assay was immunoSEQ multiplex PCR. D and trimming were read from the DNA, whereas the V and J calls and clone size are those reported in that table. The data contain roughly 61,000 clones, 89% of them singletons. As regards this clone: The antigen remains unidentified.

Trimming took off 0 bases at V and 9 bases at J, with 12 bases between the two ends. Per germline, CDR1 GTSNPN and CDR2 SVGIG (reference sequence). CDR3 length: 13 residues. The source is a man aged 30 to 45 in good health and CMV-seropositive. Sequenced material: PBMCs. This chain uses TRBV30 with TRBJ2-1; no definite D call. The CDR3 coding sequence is TGTGCCTGGAGTGTCGGCAGGATCGGTGAGCAGTTCTTC. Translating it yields CAWSVGRIGEQFF.